This is a list of T cell receptor beta chains from one sample in a study of T-cell memory formation after mild COVID-19. TCRdb called the 5' RACE reads again in MiXCR, with one record for every CDR3 protein. The sample shows some 260,000 distinct CDR3 sequences, less than 20% of them seen only once. Sequencing used PBMCs or a T cell subset sorted from them (not recorded which). The receptors here all came from a man aged 18 to 30 who had mild COVID-19 (a few samples of this study predate the infection). Cell type and time point are not known. CDR3s include the opening cysteine and the closing phenylalanine or tryptophan. Fields, in order: CDR3 protein, V gene, J gene, CDR3 length.

CASRKWTGGPLHTEAFF	TRBV6-2/TRBV6-3	TRBJ1-1	17
CASGLAGQETQYF	TRBV5-1	TRBJ2-5	13
CASSLVHETQYF	TRBV7-9	TRBJ2-5	12
CASSQDLTGPLGYTF	TRBV3-1	TRBJ1-2	15
CSAREAVNEKLFF	TRBV20-1	TRBJ1-4	13
CASSLGDRFYGYTF	TRBV7-2	TRBJ1-2	14
CASSFTDSYNSPLHF	TRBV28	TRBJ1-6	15
CASSATGVGLRGYTF	TRBV6-5	TRBJ1-2	15
CASSTRTGTSEAFF	TRBV28	TRBJ1-1	14
CASSPWTDVAEQYF	TRBV5-1	TRBJ2-7	14
CSAREGSSYNSPLHF	TRBV20-1	TRBJ1-6	15
CATSASDRSGGGYTF	TRBV24-1	TRBJ1-2	15
CASSYPGTSRGTGELFF	TRBV6-2/TRBV6-3	TRBJ2-2	17
CAISGTRDTSNYGYTF	TRBV10-3	TRBJ1-2	16
CASLTGVSGEAFF	TRBV25-1	TRBJ1-1	13
CASSLVAGADTQYF	TRBV5-1	TRBJ2-3	14
CASSQDSGQGYTDTQYF	TRBV3-1	TRBJ2-3	17
CSARDFRQGNTEAFF	TRBV20-1	TRBJ1-1	15
CASSLEGGRNEKLFF	TRBV7-2	TRBJ1-4	15
CASSLAEEGYTF	TRBV5-1	TRBJ1-2	12